A selection of T cell receptor beta chains follows, all from one sample in a study of T cells after yellow fever vaccination. TCRdb re-called the 5' RACE reads with MiXCR, one entry per CDR3 protein. The repertoire has a few hundred thousand distinct CDR3 sequences, 4.1% of them found once; the top ten carry about 26%. Source: PBMCs, taken 5 days after the yellow fever booster vaccination. These receptor sequences come from a young man who received the YFV17D yellow fever vaccine. CDR3s include the opening cysteine and the closing phenylalanine or tryptophan. The order of the fields is J gene, D gene, clone size, V gene, CDR3 DNA, CDR3 protein. A D gene is named only where the DNA matches it firmly. Size is stated for part of the rows, as once, few or many counts, or as a class when the clone is expanded.

j_gene: TRBJ1-1
d_gene: NA
abundance: NA
v_gene: TRBV7-6
CDR3nt: TGTGCCAGCAGCGCCACGGGATGGGGCACTGAAGCTTTCTTT
CDR3aa: CASSATGWGTEAFF

j_gene: TRBJ2-2
d_gene: NA
abundance: NA
v_gene: TRBV5-1
CDR3nt: TGCGCCAGCAGCTTGGCCGCCGGGGGGAACACCGGGGAGCTGTTTTTT
CDR3aa: CASSLAAGGNTGELFF

j_gene: TRBJ1-4
d_gene: NA
abundance: NA
v_gene: TRBV6-5
CDR3nt: TGTGCCAGCAGTTACCGCCGGGCACCTAAGAATGAAAAACTGTTTTTT
CDR3aa: CASSYRRAPKNEKLFF

j_gene: TRBJ2-1
d_gene: NA
abundance: NA
v_gene: TRBV20-1
CDR3nt: TGCAGTGCCCACGATTCAAGCACCTACAATGAGCAGTTCTTC
CDR3aa: CSAHDSSTYNEQFF

j_gene: TRBJ2-7
d_gene: NA
abundance: few
v_gene: TRBV6-2/TRBV6-3
CDR3nt: TGTGCCAGTGAAGACAGCTACGAGCAGTACTTC
CDR3aa: CASEDSYEQYF

j_gene: TRBJ2-1
d_gene: NA
abundance: many
v_gene: TRBV5-1
CDR3nt: TGCGCCAGCAGCCCCTCGGTGGGGGGCGGGAATGAGCAGTTCTTC
CDR3aa: CASSPSVGGGNEQFF

j_gene: TRBJ1-2
d_gene: NA
abundance: few
v_gene: TRBV15
CDR3nt: TGTGCCACCAGCCCGGGTGGCTATGGCTACACCTTC
CDR3aa: CATSPGGYGYTF

j_gene: TRBJ1-5
d_gene: NA
abundance: NA
v_gene: TRBV6-5
CDR3nt: TGTGCCAGCAGTTACTTACAGGATTATAGCAATCAGCCCCAGCATTTT
CDR3aa: CASSYLQDYSNQPQHF

j_gene: TRBJ2-5
d_gene: NA
abundance: many
v_gene: TRBV12-3/TRBV12-4
CDR3nt: TGTGCCAGCAGGAGGGGGGGGGAGACCCAGTACTTC
CDR3aa: CASRRGGETQYF

j_gene: TRBJ2-7
d_gene: NA
abundance: few
v_gene: TRBV27
CDR3nt: TGTGCCAGCAGTCTATGGGCAGGGGCGGCCTACGAGCAGTACTTC
CDR3aa: CASSLWAGAAYEQYF

j_gene: TRBJ1-3
d_gene: NA
abundance: NA
v_gene: TRBV15
CDR3nt: TGTGCCACCAGCAGAGTGGGCAGCTCTGGAAACACCATATATTTT
CDR3aa: CATSRVGSSGNTIYF

j_gene: TRBJ2-1
d_gene: TRBD2
abundance: many
v_gene: TRBV9
CDR3nt: TGTGCCAGCAGCGGCGGGGGGGCCCCCTACAATGAGCAGTTCTTC
CDR3aa: CASSGGGAPYNEQFF

j_gene: TRBJ1-2
d_gene: NA
abundance: few
v_gene: TRBV4-2
CDR3nt: TGTGCCAGCAGCCAAGAAGGTGGGGGGCTGATCGGTGGCTACACCTTC
CDR3aa: CASSQEGGGLIGGYTF

j_gene: TRBJ1-3
d_gene: TRBD1
abundance: NA
v_gene: TRBV5-4
CDR3nt: TGTGCCAGCACACGGGACAGCTCTGGAAACACCATATATTTT
CDR3aa: CASTRDSSGNTIYF

j_gene: TRBJ2-3
d_gene: TRBD2
abundance: NA
v_gene: TRBV3-1
CDR3nt: TGTGCCAGCAGCCCGCGGACTAGCCGAGGCACAGATACGCAGTATTTT
CDR3aa: CASSPRTSRGTDTQYF

j_gene: TRBJ2-1
d_gene: NA
abundance: NA
v_gene: TRBV28
CDR3nt: TGTGCCACCTGCTGCCACAGCTCCTACAATGAGCAGTTCTTC
CDR3aa: CATCCHSSYNEQFF

j_gene: TRBJ2-2
d_gene: TRBD1
abundance: NA
v_gene: TRBV5-5
CDR3nt: TGTGCCAGCAGCTTTGGACAGGGCCGGACCGGGGAGCTGTTTTTT
CDR3aa: CASSFGQGRTGELFF

j_gene: TRBJ1-1
d_gene: NA
abundance: NA
v_gene: TRBV5-1
CDR3nt: TGCGCCAGCAGCCCGGTGGGGGGACAAAACACTGAAGCTTTCTTT
CDR3aa: CASSPVGGQNTEAFF

j_gene: TRBJ1-2
d_gene: TRBD1
abundance: many
v_gene: TRBV6-1
CDR3nt: TGTGCCAGCGTTCAGGGGGACTATGGCTACACCTTC
CDR3aa: CASVQGDYGYTF

j_gene: TRBJ2-1
d_gene: TRBD1
abundance: many
v_gene: TRBV7-8
CDR3nt: TGTGCCAGCAGTCTAGAGGGGGCGTTCTTTGAGCAGTTCTTC
CDR3aa: CASSLEGAFFEQFF

j_gene: TRBJ1-2
d_gene: NA
abundance: NA
v_gene: TRBV11-2
CDR3nt: TGTGCCAGCAGCCCGCGGGGGGAAGCTAACTATGGCTACACCTTC
CDR3aa: CASSPRGEANYGYTF

j_gene: TRBJ2-7
d_gene: NA
abundance: few
v_gene: TRBV7-6
CDR3nt: TGTGCCAGCAGCTTGGGTCCCGGGACGGGCCACGAGCAGTACTTC
CDR3aa: CASSLGPGTGHEQYF

j_gene: TRBJ2-5
d_gene: NA
abundance: many
v_gene: TRBV29-1
CDR3nt: TGCAGCGCTCGTAGCAAAGAGACCCAGTACTTC
CDR3aa: CSARSKETQYF

j_gene: TRBJ2-3
d_gene: NA
abundance: few
v_gene: TRBV29-1
CDR3nt: TGCAGCGCCATGAGGCGGGGCACAGATACGCAGTATTTT
CDR3aa: CSAMRRGTDTQYF

j_gene: TRBJ2-3
d_gene: NA
abundance: few
v_gene: TRBV30
CDR3nt: TGTGCCTGGAGTGTACCCGGCACAGATACGCAGTATTTT
CDR3aa: CAWSVPGTDTQYF

j_gene: TRBJ2-1
d_gene: TRBD2
abundance: few
v_gene: TRBV9
CDR3nt: TGTGCCAGCAGCATGCTAGCGGGGGTCTACAATGAGCAGTTCTTC
CDR3aa: CASSMLAGVYNEQFF

j_gene: TRBJ1-2
d_gene: TRBD1
abundance: NA
v_gene: TRBV20-1
CDR3nt: TGCAGTGTCCCTAGGTACCCCGGGACAGGGTATGGGGATGGCTACACCTTC
CDR3aa: CSVPRYPGTGYGDGYTF

j_gene: TRBJ1-2
d_gene: NA
abundance: few
v_gene: TRBV3-1
CDR3nt: TGTGCCAGCAGCCATTCGCGGGGCTACACCTTC
CDR3aa: CASSHSRGYTF

j_gene: TRBJ2-3
d_gene: NA
abundance: few
v_gene: TRBV5-1
CDR3nt: TGCGCCAGCAGCTTGGTTCCGGGGGCAGTCACAGATACGCAGTATTTT
CDR3aa: CASSLVPGAVTDTQYF